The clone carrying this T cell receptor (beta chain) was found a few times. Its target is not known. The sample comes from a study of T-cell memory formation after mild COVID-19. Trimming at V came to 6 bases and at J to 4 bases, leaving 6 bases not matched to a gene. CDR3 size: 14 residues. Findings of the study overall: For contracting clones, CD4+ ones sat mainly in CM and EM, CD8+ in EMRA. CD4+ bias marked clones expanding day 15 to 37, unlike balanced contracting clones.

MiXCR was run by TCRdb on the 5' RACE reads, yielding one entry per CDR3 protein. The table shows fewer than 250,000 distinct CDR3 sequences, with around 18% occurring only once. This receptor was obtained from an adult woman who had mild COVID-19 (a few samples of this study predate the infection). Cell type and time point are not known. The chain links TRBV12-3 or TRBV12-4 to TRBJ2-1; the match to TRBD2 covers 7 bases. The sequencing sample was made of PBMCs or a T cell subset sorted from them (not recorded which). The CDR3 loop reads CASSLTSPYNEQFF. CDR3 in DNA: TGTGCCAGCAGCCTGACTAGCCCTTACAATGAGCAGTTCTTC.